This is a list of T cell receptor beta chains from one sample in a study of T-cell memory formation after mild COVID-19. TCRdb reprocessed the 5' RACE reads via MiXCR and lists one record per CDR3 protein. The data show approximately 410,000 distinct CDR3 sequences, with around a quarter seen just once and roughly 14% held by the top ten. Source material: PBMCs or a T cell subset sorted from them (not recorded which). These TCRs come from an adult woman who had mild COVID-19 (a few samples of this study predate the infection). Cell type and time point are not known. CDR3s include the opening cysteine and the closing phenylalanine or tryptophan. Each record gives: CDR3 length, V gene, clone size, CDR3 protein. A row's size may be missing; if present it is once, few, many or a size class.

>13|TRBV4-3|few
CASSQGFNNEQFF
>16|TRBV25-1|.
CASSEYITGVNSPLHF
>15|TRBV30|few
CAWSSPPGAKLEAFF
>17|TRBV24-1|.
CATSDLGAGANTGELFF
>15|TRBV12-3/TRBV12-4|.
CASSLGGTNNNEQFF
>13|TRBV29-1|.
CSVPAGGPYEQYF
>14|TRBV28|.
CASSLGTRTDTQYF
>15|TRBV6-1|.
CASSEIGGRDHEQYF
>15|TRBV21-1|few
CASSKVGRLNTEAFF
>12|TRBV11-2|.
CASSLAGLEVNF
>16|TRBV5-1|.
CASSLAGGAVNTEAFF
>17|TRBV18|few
CASSPRGATESNQPQHF
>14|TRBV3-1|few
CASSQRASNQPQHF
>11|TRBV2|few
CASNRGTEAFF
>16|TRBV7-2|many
CASSLGPGLAGHEQYF
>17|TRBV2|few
CASSDPGQGTMNTEAFF
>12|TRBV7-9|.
CASSLGVGLKFF
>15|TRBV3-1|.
CASSPRLAGDHEQYF
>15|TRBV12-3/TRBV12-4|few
CASSSLSGRVDTQYF
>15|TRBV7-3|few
CASGKGSSGNNEQFF
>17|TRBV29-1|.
CSVLWTGGPSGANVLTF
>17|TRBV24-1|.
CATSDLQMGDSYNEQFF
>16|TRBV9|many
CASSVAGLAEYNEQFF
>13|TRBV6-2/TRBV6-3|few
CASSYESDYEQYF
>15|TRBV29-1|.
CSVEDGGQKTYEQYF
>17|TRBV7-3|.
CASSPASGRMGRETQYF
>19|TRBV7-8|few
CASSFYPLLAGVNTGELFF
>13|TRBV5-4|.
CASSATQADTQYF
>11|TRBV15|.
CATKTEETQYF
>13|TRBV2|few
CASRGDRGRELFF
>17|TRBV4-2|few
CASSQEEREWSYNEQFF
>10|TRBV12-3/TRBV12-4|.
CASSFPPQTF
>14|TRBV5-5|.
CASRRDSSYNEQFF
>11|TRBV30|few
CAYKLRSPLHF
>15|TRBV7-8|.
CASSLGLRGRTEAFF
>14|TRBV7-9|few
CASRPDRGNTEAFF
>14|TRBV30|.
CAFSGRTNTDTQYF
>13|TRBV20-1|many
CSARTSGGNEQYF
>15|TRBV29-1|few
CSVAGGPLMNTEAFF
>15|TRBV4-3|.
CASSQTQGAGDTQYF
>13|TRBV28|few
CATTPDSTGELFF
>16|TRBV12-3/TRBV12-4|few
CASNSRWDLPKETQYF
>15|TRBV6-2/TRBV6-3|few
CASKWVQGRNQPQHF
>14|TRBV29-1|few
CSVDGTASTDTQYF
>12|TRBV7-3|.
CASREVTGELFF
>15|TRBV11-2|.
CASSTETGPGNTIYF
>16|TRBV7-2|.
CASSLGGTVRTGELFF
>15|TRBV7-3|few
CASSPGTSGRIRQFF
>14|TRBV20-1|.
CSASSGDRQWEQFF
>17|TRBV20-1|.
CSARTRGPTSGSATQYF